This T cell receptor (beta chain) emerged from a study of blood T cell repertoires in COVID-19. Unmatched junction bases numbered 4, after V lost 5 bases and J lost 9 bases. CDR1 is MNHEY and CDR2 is SVGAGI in the germline V gene. The CDR3 is made up of 12 amino acids. Generated by immunoSEQ multiplex PCR, the TCRdb table keeps only in-frame clones and is missing some. This sample has about 150,000 clones, with roughly four fifths found just once. The sequenced sample was peripheral blood. The TCR sequence derives from a woman in her fifties or sixties with COVID-19, enrolled during active disease. The chain joins TRBV6-5 to TRBJ2-1, with 7 bases matching TRBD1. The CDR3 DNA is TGTGCCAGCAGTCACAGGGGATCTGAGCAGTTCTTC. It is translated as CASSHRGSEQFF.